Listed below are T cell receptor beta chains from one sample, sequenced in a study of blood T cells in healthy people across ages. From the 5' RACE reads, TCRdb called clonotypes with MiXCR, one entry per CDR3 protein. This sample has about 680,000 distinct CDR3 sequences, with roughly 50% found just once. The specimen sequenced was blood. The receptors originated from a woman aged 55-70 years in good health. Each CDR3 is given with its conserved first and last residue. The order of the fields is V gene, clone size, D gene, J gene, CDR3 length, CDR3 DNA, CDR3 protein. D genes are given only for firm matches. The listing skips clone size in some rows; elsewhere it reads once, few, many or a size class.

TRBV6-5	NA	NA	TRBJ2-3	15	TGTGCCAGCAGACCTCAGGGGATGGCCACAGATACGCAGTATTTT	CASRPQGMATDTQYF
TRBV12-3/TRBV12-4	few	NA	TRBJ1-2	12	TGTGCCAGCAGTTTAGTAGAGGCTGGCTACACCTTC	CASSLVEAGYTF
TRBV28	NA	NA	TRBJ2-6	14	TGTGCCAGCAGGGCAGACGCTGGGGCCAACGTCCTGACTTTC	CASRADAGANVLTF
TRBV29-1	NA	NA	TRBJ2-5	12	TGCAGCGTTGAAGACGAAAAACAGACCCAGTACTTC	CSVEDEKQTQYF
TRBV7-9	NA	NA	TRBJ2-5	12	TGTGCCAGCAGCCCGCAAAACAATGAGCAGTACTTC	CASSPQNNEQYF
TRBV6-6	few	NA	TRBJ2-7	13	TGTGCCAGCAGTTACCCAACCGACTACGAGCAGTACTTC	CASSYPTDYEQYF
TRBV27	NA	TRBD2	TRBJ2-3	17	TGTGCCAGCAGTTTATCCCGACTAGCGGGAGTCGCAGATACGCAGTATTTT	CASSLSRLAGVADTQYF
TRBV15	once	NA	TRBJ1-4	15	TGTGCCACCAGCAGAGGAGGGTCAGGGTCTGAAAAACTGTTTTTT	CATSRGGSGSEKLFF
TRBV10-3	few	NA	TRBJ1-2	12	TGTGCCATCAGTACCTACAGGGATGGCTACACCTTC	CAISTYRDGYTF
TRBV2	NA	TRBD1	TRBJ2-5	16	TGTGCCAGCAGCACTGGACAGGGAAGGTCCCAAGAGACCCAGTACTTC	CASSTGQGRSQETQYF
TRBV28	few	TRBD2	TRBJ2-7	14	TGTGCCAGCCATATAGCGGGGAGCTCCTACGAGCAGTACTTC	CASHIAGSSYEQYF
TRBV20-1	NA	NA	TRBJ2-3	15	TGCAGTGCTAGAGATCAGGGCAGAAGCACAGATACGCAGTATTTT	CSARDQGRSTDTQYF
TRBV29-1	NA	NA	TRBJ1-2	15	TGCAGCGTTGATCCCCTTTGGTCCCGTACGGATGGCTACACCTTC	CSVDPLWSRTDGYTF
TRBV5-6	NA	NA	TRBJ2-4	13	TGTGCCAGCAGCTTAACAGGAGCAAACATTCAGTACTTC	CASSLTGANIQYF
TRBV3-1	NA	NA	TRBJ1-1	12	TGTGCCAGCAGCCAAGTTAAAGGTGAAGCTTTCTTT	CASSQVKGEAFF
TRBV15	NA	NA	TRBJ2-3	15	TGTGCCACCAGCAGACAAACAGGCGCCCGGGATACGCAGTATTTT	CATSRQTGARDTQYF
TRBV5-1	NA	NA	TRBJ1-1	16	TGCGCCAGCAGCTTGGGGCAGAGGGCCGAATATGGTGAAGCTTTCTTT	CASSLGQRAEYGEAFF
TRBV9	few	NA	TRBJ2-5	15	TGTGCCAGCACCCTACAGGGCACGACAGAAGAGACCCAGTACTTC	CASTLQGTTEETQYF
TRBV2	NA	TRBD1	TRBJ2-7	14	TGTGCCAGCAAACCGGGACAGGGGGCTCACGAGCAGTACTTC	CASKPGQGAHEQYF
TRBV4-3	NA	TRBD2	TRBJ2-1	17	TGCGCCAGCAGCCACTCCTTAGCGGGAGGGCAAAGGAATGAGCAGTTCTTC	CASSHSLAGGQRNEQFF
TRBV5-1	few	NA	TRBJ2-1	12	TGCGCCAGCGGGGACATCCTCAATGAGCAGTTCTTC	CASGDILNEQFF
TRBV5-1	few	NA	TRBJ2-4	14	TGCGCCAGCAGCTTGACCGGGCAGGAAAACATTCAGTACTTC	CASSLTGQENIQYF
TRBV30	NA	NA	TRBJ1-1	14	TGTGCCAGGGACGCGGAGGAGGAGGACACTGAAGCTTTCTTT	CARDAEEEDTEAFF
TRBV6-5	NA	NA	TRBJ2-7	13	TGTGCCAGCAGTTACGAGGGGACTCACGAGCAGTACTTC	CASSYEGTHEQYF
TRBV12-3/TRBV12-4	NA	NA	TRBJ2-3	16	TGTGCCAGCAGCCCATCAAGCGGAAGGAGAACAGATACGCAGTATTTT	CASSPSSGRRTDTQYF